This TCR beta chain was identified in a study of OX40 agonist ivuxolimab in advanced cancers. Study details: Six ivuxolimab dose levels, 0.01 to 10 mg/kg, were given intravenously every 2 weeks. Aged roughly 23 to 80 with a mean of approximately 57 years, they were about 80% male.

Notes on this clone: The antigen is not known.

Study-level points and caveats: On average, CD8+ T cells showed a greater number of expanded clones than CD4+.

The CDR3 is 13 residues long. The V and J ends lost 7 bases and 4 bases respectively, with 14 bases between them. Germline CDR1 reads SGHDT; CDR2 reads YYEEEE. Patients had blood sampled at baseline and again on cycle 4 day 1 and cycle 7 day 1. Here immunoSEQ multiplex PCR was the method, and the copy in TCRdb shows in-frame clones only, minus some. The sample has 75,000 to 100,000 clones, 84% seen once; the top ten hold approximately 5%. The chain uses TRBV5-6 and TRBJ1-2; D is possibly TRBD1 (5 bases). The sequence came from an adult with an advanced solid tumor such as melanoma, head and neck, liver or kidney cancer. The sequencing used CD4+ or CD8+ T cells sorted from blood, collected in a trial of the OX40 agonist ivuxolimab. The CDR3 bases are TGTGCCAGCGCTAAGGGACCCACCTATGGCTACACCTTC. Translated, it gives CASAKGPTYGYTF.